This T cell receptor (beta chain) emerged from a study of cytotoxic CD8 clonotypes in ibrutinib-treated CLL. CDR1 MDHEN and CDR2 SYDVKM come from the germline V gene. The CDR3 spans 14 residues. Trimming cost V 8 bases and J 1 base; bases outside gene matches: 8. Sequencing was performed with immunoSEQ multiplex PCR; in TCRdb, only in-frame clones are kept and a portion is missing. The sample carries over 250,000 clones, 65% to 85% recorded once. The source of this sequence is a human donor with chronic lymphocytic leukemia. This material consisted of PBMCs, taken at disease progression, from a patient treated with ibrutinib. This chain joins TRBV28 and TRBJ2-7; TRBD1 agrees at 7 bases. CDR3 DNA: TGTGCCAGCTCCGAAGGGGGCAGGTCCTACGAGCAGTACTTC. Protein: CASSEGGRSYEQYF.